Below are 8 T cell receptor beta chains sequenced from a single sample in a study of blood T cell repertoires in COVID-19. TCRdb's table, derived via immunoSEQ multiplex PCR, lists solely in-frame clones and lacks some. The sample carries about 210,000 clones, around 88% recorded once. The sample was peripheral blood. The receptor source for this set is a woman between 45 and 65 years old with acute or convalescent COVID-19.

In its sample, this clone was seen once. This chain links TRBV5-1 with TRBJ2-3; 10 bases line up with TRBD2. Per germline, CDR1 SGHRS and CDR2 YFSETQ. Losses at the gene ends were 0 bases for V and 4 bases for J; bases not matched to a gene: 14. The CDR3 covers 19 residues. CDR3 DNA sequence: TGCGCCAGCAGCTTGGCCGCACTAGCGGGACGAATGATAGCAGATACGCAGTATTTT. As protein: CASSLAALAGRMIADTQYF. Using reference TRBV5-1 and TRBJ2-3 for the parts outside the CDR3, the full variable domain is KAGVTQTPRYLIKTRGQQVTLSCSPISGHRSVSWYQQTPGQGLQFLFEYFSETQRNKGNFPGRFSGRQFSNSRSEMNVSTLELGDSALYLCASSLAALAGRMIADTQYFGPGTRLTVL.

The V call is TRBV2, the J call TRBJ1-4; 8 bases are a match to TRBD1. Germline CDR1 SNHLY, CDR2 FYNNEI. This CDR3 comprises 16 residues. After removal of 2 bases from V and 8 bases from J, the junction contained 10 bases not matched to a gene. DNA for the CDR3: TGTGCCAGCAGTGAACCCTCGGACAGGGTAGAAGAAAAACTGTTTTTT. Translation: CASSEPSDRVEEKLFF.

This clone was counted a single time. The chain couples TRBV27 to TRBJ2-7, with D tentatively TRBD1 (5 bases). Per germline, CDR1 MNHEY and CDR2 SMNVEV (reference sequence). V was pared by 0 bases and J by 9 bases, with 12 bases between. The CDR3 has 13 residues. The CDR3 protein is CASSLSSGMVQYF. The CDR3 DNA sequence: TGTGCCAGCAGTTTATCATCAGGGATGGTGCAGTACTTC.

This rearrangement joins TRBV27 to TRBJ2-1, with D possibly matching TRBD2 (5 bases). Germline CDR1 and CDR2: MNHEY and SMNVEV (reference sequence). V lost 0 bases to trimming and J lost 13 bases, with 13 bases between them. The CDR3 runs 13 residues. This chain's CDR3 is CASSLSPDLSQFF. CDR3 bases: TGTGCCAGCAGTTTATCGCCGGACTTAAGTCAGTTCTTC.

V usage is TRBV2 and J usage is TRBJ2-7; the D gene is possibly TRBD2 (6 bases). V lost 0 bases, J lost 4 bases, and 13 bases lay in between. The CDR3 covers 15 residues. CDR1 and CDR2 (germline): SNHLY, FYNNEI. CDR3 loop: CASSEAGGNPYEQYF. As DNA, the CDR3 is TGTGCCAGCAGTGAAGCGGGCGGGAATCCGTACGAGCAGTACTTC.

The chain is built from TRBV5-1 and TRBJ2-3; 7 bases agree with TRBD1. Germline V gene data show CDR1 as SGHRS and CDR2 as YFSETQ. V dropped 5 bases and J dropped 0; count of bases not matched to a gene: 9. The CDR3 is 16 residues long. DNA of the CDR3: TGCGCCAGCAGACCAGACCCGGGACAGAGCACAGATACGCAGTATTTT. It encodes CASRPDPGQSTDTQYF.

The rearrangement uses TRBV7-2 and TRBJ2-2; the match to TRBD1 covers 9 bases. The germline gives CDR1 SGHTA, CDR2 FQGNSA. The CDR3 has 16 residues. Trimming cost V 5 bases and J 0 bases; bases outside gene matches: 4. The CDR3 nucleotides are TGTGCCAGCAGCACACGACAGGGGGCGAACACCGGGGAGCTGTTTTTT. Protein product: CASSTRQGANTGELFF.

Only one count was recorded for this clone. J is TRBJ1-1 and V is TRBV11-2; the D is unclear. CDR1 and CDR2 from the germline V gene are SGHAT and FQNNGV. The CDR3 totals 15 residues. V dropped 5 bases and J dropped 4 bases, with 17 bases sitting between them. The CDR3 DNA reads TGTGCCAGCAGCCTCCTAACTCCGAGGTTCACTGAAGCTTTCTTT. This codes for CASSLLTPRFTEAFF.